These 26 T cell receptor beta chains were sequenced from one sample in a study of shared clonotypes between healthy human individuals (dated by TCRdb to about 2020). The library relied on the immunoSEQ multiplex PCR assay. TCRdb took over this immuneACCESS table, retaining in-frame rearrangements with V and J assigned. Such tables are incomplete; in checked studies, under half of the missing clones stem from an unresolved V gene, and the remainder is unexplained. The sample data list roughly 640,000 clones, and approximately 79% of these were observed just once. Together, the top ten hold approximately 1.7% of the sample. The sequenced sample was memory CD4+ T cells sorted from blood. The cell subset or site label, read with the paper, signifies: CD45RA-negative fraction. All receptors derive from a woman aged 25 to 45 in good health.

This chain joins TRBV9 and TRBJ1-1; 7 positions match TRBD1. This CDR3 has 14 residues. Germline V CDR1 and CDR2: SGDLS, YYNGEE. J lost 0 bases, V lost 3 bases, and 2 bases had no gene match. The CDR3 nucleotides read TGTGCCAGCAGCGGTCAGGGGGTGAACACTGAAGCTTTCTTT. Its translation is CASSGQGVNTEAFF.

The gene calls are TRBV5-4 and TRBJ2-7; perhaps TRBD1 as D (6 bases). The ends were cut back, 0 bases at V and 0 bases at J, with 10 bases in the middle. The CDR3 is 15 amino acids. Germline assignment: CDR1 SGHNT and CDR2 YYREEE (reference sequence). CDR3 nucleotide sequence: TGTGCCAGCAGCTTGGCTCGGACAGACTCCTACGAGCAGTACTTC. Residues: CASSLARTDSYEQYF. Supplemented by reference TRBV5-4 and TRBJ2-7, the full variable domain reads ETGVTQSPTHLIKTRGQQVTLRCSSQSGHNTVSWYQQALGQGPQFIFQYYREEENGRGNFPPRFSGLQFPNYSSELNVNALELDDSALYLCASSLARTDSYEQYFGPGTRLTVT.

This clone was seen a handful of times. The chain combines TRBV5-1 with TRBJ2-2, with 10 positions matching TRBD2. The V gene end was trimmed by 5 bases and the J gene end by 4 bases; junction bases not matched to a gene: 8. This CDR3 has 16 residues. Germline values: CDR1 SGHRS, CDR2 YFSETQ. Here the CDR3 reads CASSPQREGGTGELFF. Written as DNA, the CDR3 is TGCGCCAGCAGTCCTCAGCGGGAGGGAGGCACCGGGGAGCTGTTTTTT.

This clone is medium-sized by share. The V and J genes are TRBV6-1 and TRBJ2-1; D is ambiguous. The CDR3 contains 14 residues. The germline V and J ends were trimmed by 2 bases and 7 bases, with 12 bases remaining between them. CDR1 is MNHNS and CDR2 is SASEGT in the germline V gene. The CDR3 here is CASSEINGWNEQFF. DNA of the CDR3: TGTGCCAGCAGTGAAATAAACGGGTGGAATGAGCAGTTCTTC.

The chain has TRBV5-6 and TRBJ2-7, with 7 bases that match TRBD2. The CDR3 spans 14 residues. Germline lookup yields CDR1 SGHDT and CDR2 YYEEEE. V was clipped by 0 bases and J by 3 bases; unmatched bases: 3. CDR3 in amino acids: CASSLGSGGYEQYF. The CDR3 coding sequence is TGTGCCAGCAGCTTGGGCTCGGGGGGCTACGAGCAGTACTTC.

The chain links TRBV19 to TRBJ1-2; TRBD1 aligns across 7 bases. Looked up from germline, CDR1 is LNHDA and CDR2 is SQIVND (reference sequence). The CDR3 is 15 amino acids. V lost 7 bases and J lost 4; bases outside the gene matches: 12. The CDR3 protein is CASTPGTVLRYGYTF. CDR3 coding DNA: TGTGCCAGTACACCCGGGACAGTCCTTCGCTATGGCTACACCTTC. Combining the CDR3 with reference TRBV19 and TRBJ1-2 gives the whole variable domain DGGITQSPKYLFRKEGQNVTLSCEQNLNHDAMYWYRQDPGQGLRLIYYSQIVNDFQKGDIAEGYSVSREKKESFPLTVTSAQKNPTAFYLCASTPGTVLRYGYTFGSGTRLTVV.

Written as DNA, the CDR3 is TGTGCCAGCAGTGAATCAGCTCAGTTCTCTGGAAACACCATATATTTT. Its translation: CASSESAQFSGNTIYF. This sequence joins TRBV6-1 and TRBJ1-3; D is ambiguous. V was shortened by 2 bases and J by 0 bases, with 11 bases between the two germline ends. Germline V gene sequence: CDR1 MNHNS, CDR2 SASEGT. CDR3 length: 16 residues.

The CDR3 sequence: CASSTSGSYNEQFF. CDR3 in DNA: TGTGCCAGCAGCACTAGCGGGAGCTACAATGAGCAGTTCTTC. The chain employs TRBV11-2 and TRBJ2-1; 11 nucleotides line up with TRBD2. Germline trimming cut 5 bases from V and 3 bases from J; bases unmatched to any gene: 0. Germline V CDR1 and CDR2: SGHAT, FQNNGV. This CDR3 region has 14 residues.

This chain uses TRBV5-6 with TRBJ2-1; D is perhaps TRBD2 (6 bases). The CDR3 has 14 amino acids. CDR1 and CDR2 from the germline V gene are SGHDT and YYEEEE. Trimming took 1 base from V and 8 from J, leaving 13 bases between them. The CDR3 loop reads CASSLLRERDEQFF. Here the CDR3 DNA reads TGTGCCAGCAGCTTGTTACGGGAGAGAGATGAGCAGTTCTTC. The full variable domain, completed using reference TRBV5-6 and TRBJ2-1, is DAGVTQSPTHLIKTRGQQVTLRCSPKSGHDTVSWYQQALGQGPQFIFQYYEEEERQRGNFPDRFSGHQFPNYSSELNVNALLLGDSALYLCASSLLRERDEQFFGPGTRLTVL.

The chain recombines TRBV6-5 with TRBJ1-3; D ambiguous. Germline V gene data show CDR1 as MNHEY and CDR2 as SVGAGI. Trimming took off 6 bases at V and 0 bases at J, with 12 bases between the two ends. The CDR3 is made up of 15 amino acids. The DNA for the CDR3 is TGTGCCAGCAGCCTCGCCAGCGGCTCTGGAAACACCATATATTTT. It translates to CASSLASGSGNTIYF.

This clone came up once. V gene TRBV7-8 combines with J gene TRBJ2-3; D is unresolved. Germline-derived CDR1 and CDR2 are SGHVS and FQNEAQ. The V end lost 8 bases, the J end lost 6 bases, and 15 bases lay between the germline ends. The CDR3 runs to 13 residues. DNA for the CDR3: TGTGCCAGCCTAAGCACACGACTCGATACGCAGTATTTT. Amino acids: CASLSTRLDTQYF.

This clone appeared a single time. The gene calls are TRBV19 and TRBJ2-1; the D is unclear. The CDR3 sequence is 15 residues long. CDR1 and CDR2 from the germline V gene are LNHDA and SQIVND (reference sequence). Trimming took 3 bases from V and 1 from J, leaving 10 bases between them. CDR3 sequence: CASSMGFSSYNEQFF. CDR3 coding DNA: TGTGCCAGTAGTATGGGATTTAGTTCCTACAATGAGCAGTTCTTC.

J is TRBJ2-7 and V is TRBV18, with a possible D match to TRBD1 (6 bases). The CDR3 runs 15 residues. CDR1 and CDR2 (germline): KGHSH, LQKENI. Trimming shortened V by 2 bases and J by 7 bases, and 18 bases separated the two germline ends. The CDR3 coding sequence is TGTGCCAGCTCACCAAGGGGCCAGGGGATTAAGGAGCAGTACTTC. This sequence encodes CASSPRGQGIKEQYF.

This clone was seen at least ten times. The rearrangement uses TRBV28 and TRBJ1-5; no clear D gene. CDR3 size: 15 residues. Germline V gives CDR1 MDHEN, CDR2 SYDVKM. The V gene lost 4 bases and the J gene lost 5 bases, with 15 bases spanning the gap. In DNA, the CDR3 is TGTGCCAGCAGTTCTAAGCCTCTCAAGGATCAGCCCCAGCATTTT. Translating it yields CASSSKPLKDQPQHF.

This chain connects TRBV10-1 to TRBJ2-5; the match to TRBD2 covers 7 bases. CDR3 length equals 13 residues. CDR1 is WNHNN and CDR2 is SYGVQD in the germline V gene (reference sequence). The ends lost 6 bases at V and 2 bases at J; junction bases unmatched: 3. This CDR3 is CASRAGLQETQYF. CDR3 nucleotide sequence: TGCGCCAGCAGAGCGGGACTACAAGAGACCCAGTACTTC.

The rearrangement links TRBV6-1 to TRBJ1-5, with D possibly TRBD1 on 5 matching bases. The germline V gene encodes CDR1 MNHNS and CDR2 SASEGT. This CDR3 has 14 amino acids. Between the trimmed V and J ends, which lost 5 bases and 5 bases, there was a span of 13 bases. The CDR3 sequence is CASSIGGIDQPQHF. The CDR3 DNA sequence: TGTGCCAGCAGTATCGGGGGGATTGATCAGCCCCAGCATTTT.

The chain couples TRBV19 to TRBJ2-1, with D possibly TRBD1 on 6 matching bases. This CDR3 has 13 residues. Germline CDR1 LNHDA, CDR2 SQIVND (reference sequence). V gave up 5 bases and J gave up 4 bases, with 9 bases separating them. The CDR3 protein is CASSGQFYNEQFF. Here the CDR3 DNA reads TGTGCCAGTAGTGGACAGTTTTACAATGAGCAGTTCTTC.

The gene calls are TRBV5-1 and TRBJ2-1; weak D call: TRBD1 (6 bases). The CDR3 is 13 amino acids. Germline V gives CDR1 SGHRS, CDR2 YFSETQ. The germline V and J ends were trimmed by 2 bases and 9 bases, with 12 bases remaining between them. This chain's CDR3 is CASSFSGVIEQFF. CDR3 DNA sequence: TGCGCCAGCAGCTTCTCAGGGGTTATTGAGCAGTTCTTC.

The chain links TRBV18 to TRBJ1-2; no clear D. V lost 2 bases and J 0 bases, leaving 10 bases between the germline ends. The germline CDR1 and CDR2 sequences are KGHSH and LQKENI. CDR3 length: 15 amino acids. This CDR3 is CASSPAQPTNYGYTF. CDR3 DNA: TGTGCCAGCTCACCAGCACAGCCTACTAACTATGGCTACACCTTC.

As regards this clone: At the DNA level, this CDR3 is encoded by other sequences in the same sample as well. The chain joins TRBV5-1 to TRBJ1-1; no firm D call. The CDR3 is 15 amino acids. Germline values: CDR1 SGHRS, CDR2 YFSETQ. Trimming left V 0 bases short and J 0 bases short, with 9 bases between. DNA of the CDR3: TGCGCCAGCAGCTTGGCGTCTGGGCTGAACACTGAAGCTTTCTTT. Translation gives CASSLASGLNTEAFF.

The gene calls are TRBV5-1 and TRBJ2-7, with 7 bases identical to TRBD2. Unmatched junction bases numbered 16, after V lost 0 bases and J lost 7 bases. The CDR3 covers 17 residues. Germline-derived CDR1 and CDR2 are SGHRS and YFSETQ. The CDR3 is CASSLAGEGTRLFEQYF. For the CDR3, the DNA is TGCGCCAGCAGCTTGGCCGGGGAGGGGACGCGTCTATTTGAGCAGTACTTC.

The rearrangement links TRBV10-3 to TRBJ2-3; no firm D call. With 9 bases removed from V and 6 bases from J, the gap between germline ends came to 13 bases. The CDR3 is made up of 12 amino acids. Germline CDR1 reads ENHRY; CDR2 reads SYGVKD. This CDR3 is CAITDAGDTQYF. The DNA for the CDR3 is TGTGCCATTACCGACGCCGGGGATACGCAGTATTTT.

This clone was detected only a few times. The chain uses TRBV5-4 and TRBJ1-3; 7 positions match TRBD1. The junction had 9 bases not matched to a gene; V was cut back by 4 bases and J by 8 bases. Germline V gene data show CDR1 as SGHNT and CDR2 as YYREEE (reference sequence). The CDR3 covers 14 residues. The CDR3 loop reads CASSPGQLGDTIYF. CDR3 DNA: TGTGCCAGCAGCCCGGGACAGCTAGGGGACACCATATATTTT.

This clone was counted only a few times. The chain joins TRBV9 to TRBJ2-5; D may be TRBD1 or TRBD2 (5 bases each). Germline V gives CDR1 SGDLS, CDR2 YYNGEE. V lost 2 bases, J lost 5 bases, and 19 bases lay in between. The CDR3 extends over 16 amino acids. CDR3 protein: CASSVTGTPSWETQYF. The CDR3 DNA reads TGTGCCAGCAGCGTCACCGGGACCCCGAGTTGGGAGACCCAGTACTTC.

The table lists this clone with a count of one. CDR3 nucleotide sequence: TGTGCCAGCAGTGAATGGAACGGACAAGAGACCCAGTACTTC. Translated, it gives CASSEWNGQETQYF. This chain joins TRBV6-1 and TRBJ2-5, with D uncertain. V lost 2 bases and J 2 bases, leaving 9 bases between the germline ends. In germline, CDR1 is MNHNS, CDR2 SASEGT. The CDR3 consists of 14 residues.

The chain has TRBV4-2 and TRBJ1-3; D remains ambiguous. Germline lookup yields CDR1 LGHNA and CDR2 YNFKEQ. V dropped 0 bases and J dropped 0 bases, with 9 bases sitting between them. There are 16 residues in the CDR3. For the CDR3, the DNA is TGTGCCAGCAGCCAAGATCCTACAACCTCTGGAAACACCATATATTTT. Translated, it gives CASSQDPTTSGNTIYF.